This T cell receptor (beta chain) was profiled in a study of blood T cells in healthy people across ages. This clonotype was seen once. Germline trimming cut 2 bases from V and 9 bases from J; bases unmatched to any gene: 9. The V gene's germline CDR1 is SEHNR and CDR2 FQNEAQ (reference sequence). The CDR3 length is 14 residues. A second PCR of 7 to 11 cycles used a sample-barcoded 5' primer and a J-beta primer mix. TCRdb ran MiXCR on the 5' RACE reads and lists one entry per CDR3 protein. The profile shows 700,000 to 850,000 distinct CDR3 sequences, 36% of them singletons. The sample taken for sequencing was blood. This sequence originates from a man aged 18 to 30 in good health. The chain employs TRBV7-9 and TRBJ2-7; TRBD2 matches at 8 bases. CDR3 residues: CASSLTVAGSGQYF. In DNA, the CDR3 is TGTGCCAGCAGCTTAACGGTAGCGGGGTCTGGGCAGTACTTC.